This TCR beta chain was identified in a study of blood T cell repertoires in COVID-19. Study details: From T cells, B-cell-depleted T cells, or PBMCs came the material, which was cDNA or gDNA.

Deletions cut 3 bases from V and 4 bases from J, with 10 bases between. Germline values: CDR1 SGHDT, CDR2 YYEEEE. This CDR3 contains 13 residues. Authors' processing steps: Researchers report that nucleated cell counts were estimated from reference gene primer amplification. TCRdb's copy holds only in-frame clones and misses some; the assay was immunoSEQ multiplex PCR. V, J and clone size reflect that table, while D and trimming were determined from the DNA. The data contain tens of thousands of clones, 81% of them singletons. V gene TRBV5-6 combines with J gene TRBJ1-1; no firm D call. The TCR originated in an elderly woman with active or convalescent COVID-19. Input material: peripheral blood. This chain's CDR3 is CASSSDRGTEAFF. CDR3 coding DNA: TGTGCCAGCAGCTCTGATAGAGGCACTGAAGCTTTCTTT.